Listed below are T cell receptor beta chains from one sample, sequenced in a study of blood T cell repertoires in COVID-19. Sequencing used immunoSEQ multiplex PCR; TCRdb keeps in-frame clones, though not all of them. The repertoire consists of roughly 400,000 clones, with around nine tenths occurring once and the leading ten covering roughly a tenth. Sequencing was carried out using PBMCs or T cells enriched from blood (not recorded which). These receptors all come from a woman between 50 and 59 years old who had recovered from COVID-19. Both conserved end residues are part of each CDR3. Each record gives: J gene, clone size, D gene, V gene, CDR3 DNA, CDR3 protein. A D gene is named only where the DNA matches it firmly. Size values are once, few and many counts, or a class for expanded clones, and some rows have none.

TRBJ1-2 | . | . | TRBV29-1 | TGCAGCGTTGAGCCACAGGGTGAAGGCTACACCTTC | CSVEPQGEGYTF
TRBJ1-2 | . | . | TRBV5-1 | TGCGCCAGCAGCCCCGATCAGGGGAGCTATGGCTACACCTTC | CASSPDQGSYGYTF
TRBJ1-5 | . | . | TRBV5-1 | TGCGCCAGCAGCCCGGACGCCGGAGGGAGCACAGAGCCCCAGCATTTT | CASSPDAGGSTEPQHF
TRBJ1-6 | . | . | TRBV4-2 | TGTGCCAGCAGCCAATCGGCCAGGGGTTATGATAATTCACCCCTCCACTTT | CASSQSARGYDNSPLHF
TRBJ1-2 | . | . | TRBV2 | TGTGCCAGCAGTGAAGCAATAGCGACGGCCCCCTATGGCTACACCTTC | CASSEAIATAPYGYTF
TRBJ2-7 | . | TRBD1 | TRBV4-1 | TGCGCCAGCAGCCAAGGGGCCTCCGGGACAGGGGGCCTGTACGAGCAGTACTTC | CASSQGASGTGGLYEQYF
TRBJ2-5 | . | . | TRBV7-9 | TGTGCCAGCAGCCCCCGGTTTGGGGACTTATACCGTCGCCAAGAGACCCAGTACTTC | CASSPRFGDLYRRQETQYF
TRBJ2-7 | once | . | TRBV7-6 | TGTGCCAGCAGCCGAGATGTCGGTTCCGAGCAGTACTTC | CASSRDVGSEQYF
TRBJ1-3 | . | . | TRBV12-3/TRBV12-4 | TGTGCCAGCAGTTTAACCAGCGGGGGCACCATATATTTT | CASSLTSGGTIYF
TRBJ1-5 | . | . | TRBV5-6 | TGTGCCAGCAGCTTGGGAACAGTTGGTCAGCCCCAGCATTTT | CASSLGTVGQPQHF
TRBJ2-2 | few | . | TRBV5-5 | TGTGCCAGCAGCTTGGACCAGTGGTATATCGGGGAGCTGTTTTTT | CASSLDQWYIGELFF
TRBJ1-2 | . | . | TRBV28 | TGTGCCATCCAACCGGCCGGGGGTGGCTACACCTTC | CAIQPAGGGYTF
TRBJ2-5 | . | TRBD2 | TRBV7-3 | TGTGCCAGCAGCTTTAGCGGGGGGGCTCTAGAGACCCAGTACTTC | CASSFSGGALETQYF
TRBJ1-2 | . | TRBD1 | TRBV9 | TGTGCCAGCAGCCCGTCGACAGGGGACTATGGCTACACCTTC | CASSPSTGDYGYTF
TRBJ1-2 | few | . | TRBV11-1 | TGTGCCAGCAGCTACCAGGGGATCCATAACTATGGCTACACCTTC | CASSYQGIHNYGYTF
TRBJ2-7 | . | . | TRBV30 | TGTGCCTGGAGTACCGGGAAGGCCTACGAGCAGTACTTC | CAWSTGKAYEQYF
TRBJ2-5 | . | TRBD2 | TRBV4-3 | TGCGCCAGCAGCCAAGATAATTGGCGGGGGACGACCCAAGAGACCCAGTACTTC | CASSQDNWRGTTQETQYF